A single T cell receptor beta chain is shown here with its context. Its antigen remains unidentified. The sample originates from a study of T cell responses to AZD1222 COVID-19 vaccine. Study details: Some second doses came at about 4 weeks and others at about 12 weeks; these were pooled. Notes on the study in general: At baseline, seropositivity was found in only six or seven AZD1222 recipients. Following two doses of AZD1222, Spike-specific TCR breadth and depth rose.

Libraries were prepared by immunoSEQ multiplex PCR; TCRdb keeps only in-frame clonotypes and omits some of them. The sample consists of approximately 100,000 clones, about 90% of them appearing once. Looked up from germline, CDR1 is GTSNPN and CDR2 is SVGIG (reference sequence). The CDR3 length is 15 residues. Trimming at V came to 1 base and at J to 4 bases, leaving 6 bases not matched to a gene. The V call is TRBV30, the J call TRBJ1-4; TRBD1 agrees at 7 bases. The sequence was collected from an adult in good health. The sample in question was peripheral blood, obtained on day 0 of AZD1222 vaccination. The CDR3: CAWSAPGQFNEKLFF. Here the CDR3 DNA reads TGTGCCTGGAGTGCTCCGGGACAGTTTAATGAAAAACTGTTTTTT. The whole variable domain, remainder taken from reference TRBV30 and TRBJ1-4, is SQTIHQWPATLVQPVGSPLSLECTVEGTSNPNLYWYRQAAGRGLQLLFYSVGIGQISSEVPQNLSASRPQDRQFILSSKKLLLSDSGFYLCAWSAPGQFNEKLFFGSGTQLSVL.